Listed here are 19 T cell receptor beta chains from one sample, sequenced in a study of blood T cell repertoires in COVID-19. Assay used: immunoSEQ multiplex PCR; TCRdb lists only in-frame clones, some missing. The table lists 350,000 to 450,000 clones, around 84% of them singletons, with over 2.5% in the top ten. Sequencing used peripheral blood. These receptors originate from a human donor in a cohort sampled during active COVID-19.

J is TRBJ2-2 and V is TRBV5-1; D is undetermined. CDR3 length: 14 amino acids. Germline V gene lookup returns CDR1 SGHRS and CDR2 YFSETQ. V was pared by 2 bases and J by 3 bases, with 8 bases between. The CDR3 spells CASSLLTDTGELFF. In DNA, the CDR3 is TGCGCCAGCAGCTTACTCACGGACACCGGGGAGCTGTTTTTT.

This clone was seen repeatedly, ten times or more. The V and J genes are TRBV7-9 and TRBJ2-7, with TRBD1 identical over 9 bases. V dropped 4 bases and J dropped 6; count of bases not matched to a gene: 10. This CDR3 is built from 15 residues. The V gene's germline CDR1 is SEHNR and CDR2 FQNEAQ (reference sequence). The CDR3 DNA sequence: TGTGCCAGCAGCTCAAGTCCGGGACAGGGAAGCGAGCAGTACTTC. Protein: CASSSSPGQGSEQYF.

This clone was seen more than once but under ten times. This chain links TRBV19 with TRBJ2-1, with a weak D call TRBD2 (10 bases). Germline V gene sequence: CDR1 LNHDA, CDR2 SQIVND (reference sequence). V shed 2 bases and J shed 4 bases, with 21 bases lying between them. The CDR3 totals 18 residues. Here the CDR3 reads CASSIYERGGQGYNEQFF. The CDR3 DNA follows: TGTGCCAGTAGTATATACGAGCGGGGGGGACAGGGATACAATGAGCAGTTCTTC. Full variable domain (missing parts from reference TRBV19 and TRBJ2-1): DGGITQSPKYLFRKEGQNVTLSCEQNLNHDAMYWYRQDPGQGLRLIYYSQIVNDFQKGDIAEGYSVSREKKESFPLTVTSAQKNPTAFYLCASSIYERGGQGYNEQFFGPGTRLTVL.

The chain employs TRBV5-1 and TRBJ2-7; 10 bases fit TRBD2. Per germline, CDR1 SGHRS and CDR2 YFSETQ. V was pared by 0 bases and J by 5 bases, with 5 bases of the junction left unmatched. The CDR3 totals 15 residues. The CDR3 DNA reads as TGCGCCAGCAGCTTGGGGTCTAGCGGGGGCCACGAGCAGTACTTC. It encodes CASSLGSSGGHEQYF.

The chain is built from TRBV7-2 and TRBJ2-5, with 8 bases fitting TRBD1. Germline CDR1 and CDR2: SGHTA and FQGNSA. The CDR3 runs 15 residues. The V gene end was trimmed by 1 base and the J gene end by 1 base; junction bases not matched to a gene: 2. CDR3 coding DNA: TGTGCCAGCAGCTTAGGCAGGGGGCGCCAAGAGACCCAGTACTTC. Its translation is CASSLGRGRQETQYF.

The chain recombines TRBV6-5 with TRBJ2-4, with TRBD1 identical over 11 bases. The V gene's germline CDR1 is MNHEY and CDR2 SVGAGI. J lost 6 bases, V lost 6 bases, and 7 bases had no gene match. CDR3 length equals 15 residues. CDR3: CASSRDRGSINIQYF. CDR3 coding DNA: TGTGCCAGCAGCCGGGACAGGGGGTCGATAAACATTCAGTACTTC.

V and J are TRBV5-1 and TRBJ2-7; D may be TRBD2 (6 bases). V was shortened by 0 bases and J by 4 bases, with 11 bases between the two germline ends. The CDR3 extends over 14 amino acids. In germline, CDR1 is SGHRS, CDR2 YFSETQ. The CDR3 loop reads CASSLGGETYEQYF. Written as DNA, the CDR3 is TGCGCCAGCAGCTTGGGCGGGGAAACGTACGAGCAGTACTTC.

The J gene is TRBJ1-1, the V gene TRBV5-1, with 9 positions matching TRBD1. This CDR3 has 16 amino acids. CDR1 is SGHRS, CDR2 YFSETQ, per germline. V dropped 2 bases and J dropped 5; count of bases not matched to a gene: 10. For the CDR3, the DNA is TGCGCCAGCAGCTTAGGACAGGGGCTATCGGGGACTGAAGCTTTCTTT. It specifies CASSLGQGLSGTEAFF. Together with reference TRBV5-1 and TRBJ1-1, the CDR3 gives the full variable domain: KAGVTQTPRYLIKTRGQQVTLSCSPISGHRSVSWYQQTPGQGLQFLFEYFSETQRNKGNFPGRFSGRQFSNSRSEMNVSTLELGDSALYLCASSLGQGLSGTEAFFGQGTRLTVV.

This CDR3 reads CASSLGSGGPGDTQYF. The CDR3 DNA follows: TGCGCCAGCAGCTTGGGGTCGGGAGGGCCAGGGGATACGCAGTATTTT. This chain joins TRBV5-1 and TRBJ2-3, with 8 bases aligning to TRBD2. The length of the CDR3 is 16 residues. J gave up 6 bases and V 0 bases, and 9 bases lay outside the gene matches. In germline, CDR1 is SGHRS, CDR2 YFSETQ.

V usage is TRBV7-9 and J usage is TRBJ2-2, with D perhaps matching TRBD2 (6 bases). Looked up from germline, CDR1 is SEHNR and CDR2 is FQNEAQ (reference sequence). This CDR3 spans 16 amino acids. V was pared by 5 bases and J by 6 bases, with 19 bases between. DNA for the CDR3: TGTGCCAGCAGCCCCCGGGAGAAATTCGCCCCCGGGGAGCTGTTTTTT. Protein sequence: CASSPREKFAPGELFF.

The chain couples TRBV13 to TRBJ1-1; no definite D call. CDR1 is PRHDT and CDR2 is FYEKMQ in the germline V gene (reference sequence). Trimming removed 5 bases from V and 4 bases from J, with 14 bases in between. The length of the CDR3 is 14 residues. The CDR3 protein is CASSTWTGVTEAFF. The CDR3 DNA follows: TGTGCCAGCAGCACGTGGACGGGAGTCACTGAAGCTTTCTTT.

The CDR3 spells CALEGDSASTDTQYF. The CDR3 DNA sequence: TGTGCCTTGGAGGGAGACAGCGCTAGCACAGATACGCAGTATTTT. This chain connects TRBV30 to TRBJ2-3, with a possible D match to TRBD2 (6 bases). The CDR3 contains 15 residues. The V and J ends lost 7 bases and 0 bases respectively, with 17 bases between them. Germline CDR1 and CDR2: GTSNPN and SVGIG (reference sequence).

The CDR3 sequence: CASSQRGLGYEQYF. In DNA, the CDR3 is TGTGCCAGCAGCCAAAGAGGGTTAGGATACGAGCAGTACTTC. The rearrangement uses TRBV7-2 and TRBJ2-7, with D possibly matching TRBD2 (5 bases). Germline loops: CDR1 SGHTA, CDR2 FQGNSA. Trimming shortened V by 5 bases and J by 4 bases, and 15 bases separated the two germline ends. This CDR3 comprises 14 residues.

The chain recombines TRBV3-1 (or the pseudogene TRBV3-2) with TRBJ2-1; 8 bases line up with TRBD2. Per germline, CDR1 LGHDT and CDR2 YNNKEL (reference sequence). The CDR3 covers 15 residues. V trimming: 4 bases; J trimming: 2 bases; junction bases outside the gene matches: 4. In DNA form, the CDR3 reads TGTGCCAGCAGCCCTTTAGCGGGAACCTACAATGAGCAGTTCTTC. Translated: CASSPLAGTYNEQFF.

This clone has a handful of counts. The chain recombines TRBV6-6 with TRBJ1-1; D perhaps matches TRBD1 (6 bases). The length of the CDR3 is 13 residues. Germline V gene lookup returns CDR1 MNHNY and CDR2 SVGAGI (reference sequence). Trimming took 8 bases from V and 1 from J, leaving 11 bases between them. CDR3 residues: CASSSGENTEAFF. The CDR3 bases are TGTGCCAGCTCCTCAGGGGAGAACACTGAAGCTTTCTTT.

The table lists this clone with a few counts. This sequence joins TRBV5-1 and TRBJ1-5; D is unresolved. The germline gives CDR1 SGHRS, CDR2 YFSETQ. CDR3 length: 14 amino acids. V was pared by 0 bases and J by 3 bases, with 7 bases between. Here the CDR3 reads CASSLGADNQPQHF. The CDR3 DNA reads as TGCGCCAGCAGCTTGGGGGCAGACAATCAGCCCCAGCATTTT. The entire variable domain, with the rest obtained from reference TRBV5-1 and TRBJ1-5, is as follows: KAGVTQTPRYLIKTRGQQVTLSCSPISGHRSVSWYQQTPGQGLQFLFEYFSETQRNKGNFPGRFSGRQFSNSRSEMNVSTLELGDSALYLCASSLGADNQPQHFGDGTRLSIL.

J is TRBJ2-7 and V is TRBV2; 16 bases line up with TRBD2. V was clipped by 3 bases and J by 3 bases; unmatched bases: 14. The CDR3 loop spans 20 amino acids. The germline V gene encodes CDR1 SNHLY and CDR2 FYNNEI. The CDR3 coding sequence is TGTGCCAGCAGTGATCCCGGGACTAGCGGGAGGGCCCGGGCCTACTACGAGCAGTACTTC. It encodes CASSDPGTSGRARAYYEQYF.

The chain couples TRBV3-1 (or the pseudogene TRBV3-2) to TRBJ1-2, with D possibly matching TRBD1 (5 bases). CDR3 length equals 12 residues. The germline V gene encodes CDR1 LGHDT and CDR2 YNNKEL (reference sequence). The V end lost 5 bases, the J end lost 7 bases, and 11 bases lay between the germline ends. The CDR3 DNA reads TGTGCCAGCAGCTTGACAGAGTCTGGCTACACCTTC. It yields the protein CASSLTESGYTF.

CDR3 DNA: TGTGCCAGCAGTGAAGTACGCGGGGGTCAAGAGACCCAGTACTTC. It translates to CASSEVRGGQETQYF. The chain couples TRBV6-1 to TRBJ2-5, with 7 bases matching TRBD2. The CDR3 is made up of 15 amino acids. Germline V gene data show CDR1 as MNHNS and CDR2 as SASEGT. The V and J ends lost 1 base and 2 bases, in that order; junction bases with no gene match: 4.